The clone carrying this T cell receptor beta chain was seen at least ten times. TCRdb processed the 5' RACE reads anew with MiXCR; each CDR3 protein has one entry. Among around 960,000 distinct CDR3 sequences, 12% were seen once, and the ten largest hold about 1.6%. The data derive from a study of identical twins. CDR1 is LNHNV, CDR2 YYDKDF, per germline (reference sequence). The CDR3 consists of 16 residues. V lost 0 bases, J lost 2 bases, and 11 bases lay in between. The data also belong to a second study, concerning yellow fever vaccine responses in identical twins.

The sequenced sample consisted of PBMCs. The J gene is TRBJ1-5, the V gene TRBV15; D remains ambiguous. This receptor was taken from a woman younger than 35 in good health. The CDR3 sequence is CATSRESSFGNQPQHF. CDR3 DNA sequence: TGTGCCACCAGCAGAGAATCCTCTTTTGGCAATCAGCCCCAGCATTTT.